This T cell receptor beta chain is drawn from a study of blood T cell repertoires in COVID-19. About the study: COVID-19 samples, acute and convalescent, were from the United States, Italy and Spain.

Here immunoSEQ multiplex PCR was the method, and the copy in TCRdb shows in-frame clones only, minus some. The table records tens of thousands of clones, 70% to 90% of them present only once. The V segment lost 4 bases and the J segment 8 bases; nucleotides outside the gene matches: 8. CDR1 and CDR2 (germline): SGHDN, FVKESK. This CDR3 is built from 15 residues. The rearrangement uses TRBV14 and TRBJ1-2; 12 positions agree with TRBD1. Sequenced input: peripheral blood. This TCR was recovered from a man aged 50-59 years with acute or convalescent COVID-19. CDR3: CASSPRGDRGQGYTF. DNA of the CDR3: TGTGCCAGCAGCCCCCGCGGGGACAGGGGGCAAGGCTACACCTTC.